These T cell receptor beta chains were read from a single sample in a study of spatial heterogeneity in lung cancer. TCRdb reprocessed the 5' RACE reads with MiXCR, giving one entry per CDR3 protein. In the table there are around 10,000 distinct CDR3 sequences, around 9.4% of which are singletons. Sequencing was performed on PBMCs, taken at surgery. The receptors were sampled from a male donor with early-stage non-small cell lung cancer. Both conserved end residues are part of each CDR3. The order of the fields is V gene, clone size, J gene, D gene, CDR3 protein, CDR3 DNA. D genes are given only for firm matches. Clone size is stated in some rows and not others, as once, few, many or a class when expanded.

v_call: TRBV5-5; clone_size: many; j_call: TRBJ1-2; d_call: NA; cdr3_aa: CASSLDPLGGYTF; cdr3_nt: TGTGCCAGCAGCTTGGACCCCCTGGGCGGCTACACCTTC
v_call: TRBV12-5; clone_size: medium-sized; j_call: TRBJ1-3; d_call: NA; cdr3_aa: CASGPGQDLGNTIYF; cdr3_nt: TGTGCTAGTGGTCCCGGACAAGATCTAGGAAACACCATATATTTT
v_call: TRBV6-6; clone_size: many; j_call: TRBJ2-7; d_call: NA; cdr3_aa: CASSYRWDTAYEQYF; cdr3_nt: TGTGCCAGCAGTTACCGCTGGGACACAGCCTACGAGCAGTACTTC
v_call: TRBV18; clone_size: many; j_call: TRBJ2-1; d_call: TRBD1; cdr3_aa: CASSPFDRGPRNEQFF; cdr3_nt: TGTGCCAGCTCACCATTCGACAGGGGGCCCCGCAATGAGCAGTTCTTC
v_call: TRBV7-9; clone_size: many; j_call: TRBJ1-4; d_call: NA; cdr3_aa: CASSLSDKGEGKLFF; cdr3_nt: TGTGCCAGCAGCTTATCGGACAAGGGGGAGGGGAAGCTGTTTTTT
v_call: TRBV7-3; clone_size: many; j_call: TRBJ2-1; d_call: NA; cdr3_aa: CASSLETDNEQFF; cdr3_nt: TGTGCCAGCAGCTTAGAAACAGATAATGAGCAGTTCTTC
v_call: TRBV6-2/TRBV6-3; clone_size: many; j_call: TRBJ2-2; d_call: TRBD1; cdr3_aa: CASRGTGGNTGELFF; cdr3_nt: TGTGCCAGCAGGGGGACAGGGGGCAACACCGGGGAGCTGTTTTTT
v_call: TRBV5-1; clone_size: medium-sized; j_call: TRBJ2-5; d_call: TRBD2; cdr3_aa: CASSPGLAYETQYF; cdr3_nt: TGCGCCAGCAGCCCGGGACTAGCGTATGAGACCCAGTACTTC
v_call: TRBV20-1; clone_size: many; j_call: TRBJ2-3; d_call: TRBD1; cdr3_aa: CSARSGQGYTDTQYF; cdr3_nt: TGCAGTGCTAGGTCGGGACAGGGGTACACAGATACGCAGTATTTT
v_call: TRBV6-5; clone_size: many; j_call: TRBJ1-1; d_call: NA; cdr3_aa: CASSYGRVNTEAFF; cdr3_nt: TGTGCCAGCAGTTACGGCAGGGTGAACACTGAAGCTTTCTTT
v_call: TRBV3-1; clone_size: many; j_call: TRBJ1-6; d_call: NA; cdr3_aa: CASSQDGGDSYNSPLHF; cdr3_nt: TGTGCCAGCAGCCAAGACGGGGGGGACTCCTATAATTCACCCCTCCACTTT
v_call: TRBV7-8; clone_size: many; j_call: TRBJ2-3; d_call: TRBD2; cdr3_aa: CASSSGTTPDTQYF; cdr3_nt: TGTGCCAGCAGCTCGGGGACTACCCCCGATACGCAGTATTTT
v_call: TRBV2; clone_size: many; j_call: TRBJ1-6; d_call: NA; cdr3_aa: CASSEGASGGSPLHF; cdr3_nt: TGTGCCAGCAGTGAGGGGGCGTCGGGTGGCTCACCCCTCCACTTT
v_call: TRBV10-3; clone_size: many; j_call: TRBJ1-2; d_call: NA; cdr3_aa: CAISVDKNYGYTF; cdr3_nt: TGTGCCATCAGTGTGGACAAGAACTATGGCTACACCTTC
v_call: TRBV5-1; clone_size: many; j_call: TRBJ1-2; d_call: NA; cdr3_aa: CASSTRDYGYTF; cdr3_nt: TGCGCCAGCAGCACCCGGGACTATGGCTACACCTTC
v_call: TRBV18; clone_size: NA; j_call: TRBJ2-5; d_call: NA; cdr3_aa: CASSPGESETQYF; cdr3_nt: TGTGCCAGCTCACCAGGCGAGTCGGAGACCCAGTACTTC
v_call: TRBV19; clone_size: many; j_call: TRBJ1-5; d_call: TRBD1; cdr3_aa: CASSPIWARDRGRNSNQPQHF; cdr3_nt: TGTGCCAGTAGTCCCATATGGGCCCGGGACAGGGGACGAAATAGCAATCAGCCCCAGCATTTT
v_call: TRBV29-1; clone_size: NA; j_call: TRBJ2-1; d_call: NA; cdr3_aa: CSVEVWQNNEQFF; cdr3_nt: TGCAGCGTTGAAGTCTGGCAGAACAATGAGCAGTTCTTC
v_call: TRBV28; clone_size: many; j_call: TRBJ2-1; d_call: NA; cdr3_aa: CATLGLAPYNEQFF; cdr3_nt: TGTGCCACCCTGGGGCTAGCTCCCTACAATGAGCAGTTCTTC
v_call: TRBV7-2; clone_size: many; j_call: TRBJ1-2; d_call: NA; cdr3_aa: CASSHRGRRPHYGYTF; cdr3_nt: TGTGCCAGCAGCCATAGGGGACGGCGACCCCACTATGGCTACACCTTC
v_call: TRBV23-1; clone_size: many; j_call: TRBJ1-5; d_call: NA; cdr3_aa: CASSHANGEGLAGNQPQHF; cdr3_nt: TGCGCCAGCAGTCACGCTAACGGCGAGGGGCTAGCGGGCAATCAGCCCCAGCATTTT
v_call: TRBV9; clone_size: many; j_call: TRBJ2-2; d_call: NA; cdr3_aa: CASSVGSGTGELFF; cdr3_nt: TGTGCCAGCAGCGTAGGCTCGGGCACCGGGGAGCTGTTTTTT
v_call: TRBV30; clone_size: many; j_call: TRBJ2-7; d_call: NA; cdr3_aa: CAWSVLPATYF; cdr3_nt: TGTGCCTGGAGTGTACTGCCAGCAACGTACTTC
v_call: TRBV6-6; clone_size: many; j_call: TRBJ2-3; d_call: TRBD2; cdr3_aa: CASSYSLTGSGGPTDTQYF; cdr3_nt: TGTGCCAGCAGTTACTCCTTGACTGGTAGCGGGGGGCCCACAGATACGCAGTATTTT
v_call: TRBV12-3/TRBV12-4; clone_size: many; j_call: TRBJ1-2; d_call: TRBD1; cdr3_aa: CASRLGQGGTNYGYTF; cdr3_nt: TGTGCCAGCAGACTTGGACAGGGGGGAACTAACTATGGCTACACCTTC
v_call: TRBV11-3; clone_size: NA; j_call: TRBJ2-7; d_call: TRBD1; cdr3_aa: CASSSTGQGASYEQYF; cdr3_nt: TGTGCCAGCAGCTCCACCGGACAGGGGGCCTCCTACGAGCAGTACTTC
v_call: TRBV6-2/TRBV6-3; clone_size: NA; j_call: TRBJ1-2; d_call: TRBD1; cdr3_aa: CASSRTDRGRKGYTF; cdr3_nt: TGTGCCAGCAGTAGGACGGACAGGGGTAGGAAAGGCTACACCTTC
v_call: TRBV5-4; clone_size: many; j_call: TRBJ2-7; d_call: TRBD1; cdr3_aa: CASSLAGTGNYEQYF; cdr3_nt: TGTGCCAGCAGCTTGGCTGGGACAGGGAACTACGAGCAGTACTTC
v_call: TRBV11-2; clone_size: many; j_call: TRBJ2-1; d_call: TRBD1; cdr3_aa: CASSWGQSGEQFF; cdr3_nt: TGTGCCAGCAGCTGGGGACAGTCGGGTGAGCAGTTCTTC